This T cell receptor (beta chain) was observed in a study of human T cells and chemical hapten exposure. TCRdb re-derived calls from the RACE reads in MiXCR, one entry per CDR3 protein. The sample contains tens of thousands of distinct CDR3 sequences, around 7.8% of which appear only once. Germline values: CDR1 SGHAT, CDR2 FQNNGV. This CDR3 comprises 11 residues. The V gene lost 4 bases and the J gene lost 7 bases, with 7 bases spanning the gap. The time point denotes: patch test 1, 2 weeks after DPC sensitization. Stated treatment: therapeutic diphenylcyclopropenone sensitization with weekly scalp DPC.

Sequences were derived from whole blood, sampled in connection with sensitization to the hapten diphenylcyclopropenone (DPC). The sequence came from a woman aged 25 to 45 with alopecia areata. Some clones in this sample may be carry-over from other donors' samples. J is TRBJ1-1 and V is TRBV11-2; D remains unclear. The DNA of the CDR3 is TGTGCCAGCAGCTACGGATTTGAAGCTTTCTTT. It yields the protein CASSYGFEAFF.